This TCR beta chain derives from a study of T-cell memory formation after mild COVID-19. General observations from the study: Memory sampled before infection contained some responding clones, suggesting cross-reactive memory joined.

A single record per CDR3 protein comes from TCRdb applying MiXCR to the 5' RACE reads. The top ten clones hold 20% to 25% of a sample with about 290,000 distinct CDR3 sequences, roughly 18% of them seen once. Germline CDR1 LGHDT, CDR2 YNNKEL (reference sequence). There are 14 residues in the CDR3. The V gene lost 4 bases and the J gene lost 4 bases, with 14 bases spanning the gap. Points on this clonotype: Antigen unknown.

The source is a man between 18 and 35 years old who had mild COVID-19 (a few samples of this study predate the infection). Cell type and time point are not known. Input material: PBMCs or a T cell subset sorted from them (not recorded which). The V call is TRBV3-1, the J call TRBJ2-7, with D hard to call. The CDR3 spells CASSPLGAGYEQYF. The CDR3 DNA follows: TGTGCCAGCAGCCCTTTGGGCGCTGGGTACGAGCAGTACTTC.